These T cell receptor beta chains were read from a single sample in a study of T cell responses to AZD1222 COVID-19 vaccine. Generated by immunoSEQ multiplex PCR, the TCRdb table keeps only in-frame clones and is missing some. The sample has about 180,000 clones; around 90% are singletons. The sequences come from peripheral blood, collected on day 0 of AZD1222 vaccination. Receptor source: an adult in good health. Each CDR3 is given with its conserved first and last residue.

CDR3 protein: CASSGLAGGAYNEQFF
J gene: TRBJ2-1
V gene: TRBV10-1

CDR3 protein: CASSLGQRNTGELFF
J gene: TRBJ2-2
V gene: TRBV7-6

CDR3 protein: CASSLASGKDQPQHF
J gene: TRBJ1-5
V gene: TRBV7-2

CDR3 protein: CASSTASGRTEQFF
J gene: TRBJ2-1
V gene: TRBV19

CDR3 protein: CASSDLTGIGYTF
J gene: TRBJ1-2
V gene: TRBV6-1

CDR3 protein: CAITANSGNTIYF
J gene: TRBJ1-3
V gene: TRBV10-3

CDR3 protein: CASSLGPRSTTGELFF
J gene: TRBJ2-2
V gene: TRBV5-5

CDR3 protein: CASSQEAGGRLEQFF
J gene: TRBJ2-1
V gene: TRBV4-3

CDR3 protein: CATSDPGQHGYTF
J gene: TRBJ1-2
V gene: TRBV24-1

CDR3 protein: CASSLEAGVGTGELFF
J gene: TRBJ2-2
V gene: TRBV5-6